This is a list of T cell receptor beta chains from one sample in a study of blood T cell repertoires in COVID-19. Method: immunoSEQ multiplex PCR; TCRdb's copy keeps in-frame clones and lacks some. The table shows around 280,000 clones, with approximately 86% occurring only once. Sequencing was done on a sample of peripheral blood. The receptors stem from a woman aged 25 to 39 who had recovered from COVID-19. Each CDR3 is given with its conserved first and last residue. The order of the fields is J gene, clone size, D gene, V gene, CDR3 protein, CDR3 DNA. The D gene is left open where the match is weak. A clone size is listed for some rows: how often the clone was seen (once, few, many), or a class if it is expanded.

>TRBJ1-5|.|.|TRBV5-1
CASSLDGRGDNQPQHF
TGCGCCAGCAGCTTGGATGGCAGGGGAGACAATCAGCCCCAGCATTTT
>TRBJ2-1|.|TRBD2|TRBV7-9
CASSPRAGGSISYNEQFF
TGTGCCAGCAGCCCTAGGGCGGGAGGGTCGATCTCCTACAATGAGCAGTTCTTC
>TRBJ2-4|.|.|TRBV27
CASSLLGANIQYF
TGTGCCAGCAGTTTATTAGGGGCAAACATTCAGTACTTC
>TRBJ2-2|.|.|TRBV7-2
CASIRESTGELFF
TGTGCCAGCATCCGGGAGTCCACCGGGGAGCTGTTTTTT
>TRBJ1-5|.|TRBD1|TRBV7-2
CASSLVSRGNQPQHF
TGTGCCAGCAGCTTAGTTAGCAGGGGGAATCAGCCCCAGCATTTT
>TRBJ2-7|.|TRBD1|TRBV5-4
CASSFTGVGEQYF
TGTGCCAGCAGCTTTACAGGGGTGGGCGAGCAGTACTTC
>TRBJ2-7|.|TRBD1|TRBV27
CASSPTKTGPPSEQYF
TGTGCCAGCAGTCCCACGAAGACAGGGCCCCCATCCGAGCAGTACTTC
>TRBJ2-1|.|TRBD1|TRBV6-1
CASSEQGAGNEQFF
TGTGCCAGCAGTGAACAGGGGGCGGGTAATGAGCAGTTCTTC
>TRBJ1-1|.|TRBD1|TRBV3-1/TRBV3-2
CASSQDWDRGPTEAFF
TGTGCCAGCAGCCAAGATTGGGACAGGGGTCCCACTGAAGCTTTCTTT
>TRBJ2-1|.|TRBD1|TRBV4-1
CASSRPSQGANEQFF
TGCGCCAGCAGCCGCCCTAGTCAGGGGGCTAATGAGCAGTTCTTC
>TRBJ2-7|.|TRBD1|TRBV5-5
CASSGRTGVSYEQYF
TGTGCCAGCAGCGGAAGGACAGGGGTGTCCTACGAGCAGTACTTC
>TRBJ2-7|.|.|TRBV24-1
CATSEDSSYEQYF
TGTGCCACCAGTGAGGACAGCTCCTACGAGCAGTACTTC
>TRBJ2-2|few|.|TRBV11-3
CASSFNSGSGELFF
TGTGCCAGCAGCTTTAACAGTGGGTCCGGGGAGCTGTTTTTT
>TRBJ1-1|few|.|TRBV16
CASSQSRGTEAFF
TGTGCCAGCAGCCAATCGAGGGGGACTGAAGCTTTCTTT